This TCR beta chain was sequenced during a study of control samples from healthy donors and cancer patients. With V trimmed by 0 bases and J by 2 bases, 5 bases remained unmatched. Per the germline V gene, CDR1 is SGHRS and CDR2 is YFSETQ. This CDR3 contains 16 residues. This table comes from immunoSEQ multiplex PCR, and its TCRdb copy is limited to in-frame clones, with some not included. The sample holds tens of thousands of clones; about 85% are singletons and the top ten take roughly 18%. V gene TRBV5-1 combines with J gene TRBJ1-2; 9 nucleotides agree with TRBD1. The origin of this receptor is a man between 25 and 39 years old in good health. The sequenced sample was blood. CDR3 residues: CASSLGGTGPNYGYTF. CDR3 coding DNA: TGCGCCAGCAGCTTGGGTGGGACAGGGCCCAACTATGGCTACACCTTC.